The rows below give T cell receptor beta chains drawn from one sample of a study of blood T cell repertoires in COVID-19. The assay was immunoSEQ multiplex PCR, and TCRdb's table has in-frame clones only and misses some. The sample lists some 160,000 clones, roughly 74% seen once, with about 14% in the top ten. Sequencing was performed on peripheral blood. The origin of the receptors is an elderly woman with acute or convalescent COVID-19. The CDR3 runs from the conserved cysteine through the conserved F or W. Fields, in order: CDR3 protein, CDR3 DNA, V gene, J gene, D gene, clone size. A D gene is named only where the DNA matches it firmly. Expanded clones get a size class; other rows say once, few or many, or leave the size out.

cdr3_aa: CASSHTGTGLGYTF
cdr3_nt: TGCGCCAGCAGCCACACCGGGACAGGGTTGGGCTACACCTTC
v_call: TRBV4-1
j_call: TRBJ1-2
d_call: TRBD1
clone_size: few

cdr3_aa: CASSESADRGQGYTF
cdr3_nt: TGTGCCAGCAGTGAATCCGCGGACAGGGGGCAGGGCTACACCTTC
v_call: TRBV6-1
j_call: TRBJ1-2
d_call: TRBD1
clone_size: many

cdr3_aa: CASSRDSTSGELFF
cdr3_nt: TGTGCCAGTAGTAGGGACTCCACGAGCGGGGAGCTGTTTTTT
v_call: TRBV19
j_call: TRBJ2-2
d_call: NA
clone_size: NA

cdr3_aa: CASSLRTRTYEQYF
cdr3_nt: TGTGCCAGCAGCTTACGGACTAGGACCTACGAGCAGTACTTC
v_call: TRBV11-2
j_call: TRBJ2-7
d_call: TRBD2
clone_size: NA

cdr3_aa: CASSLSTGEADTQYF
cdr3_nt: TGTGCCAGCAGCCTCTCGACAGGGGAAGCAGATACGCAGTATTTT
v_call: TRBV5-4
j_call: TRBJ2-3
d_call: TRBD1
clone_size: NA

cdr3_aa: CASSIWAGNQPQHF
cdr3_nt: TGTGCCAGTAGTATTTGGGCCGGCAATCAGCCCCAGCATTTT
v_call: TRBV19
j_call: TRBJ1-5
d_call: NA
clone_size: NA

cdr3_aa: CASSQSRGNQPQHF
cdr3_nt: TGTGCCAGCAGTCAGTCCAGGGGCAATCAGCCCCAGCATTTT
v_call: TRBV6-2/TRBV6-3
j_call: TRBJ1-5
d_call: NA
clone_size: NA

cdr3_aa: CATSDFGLAGVGGELFF
cdr3_nt: TGTGCCACCAGTGATTTCGGGCTAGCGGGAGTCGGCGGGGAGCTGTTTTTT
v_call: TRBV24-1
j_call: TRBJ2-2
d_call: TRBD2
clone_size: NA

cdr3_aa: CAIKTSGEVQFF
cdr3_nt: TGTGCCATCAAGACTAGCGGGGAGGTGCAGTTCTTC
v_call: TRBV10-3
j_call: TRBJ2-1
d_call: TRBD2
clone_size: NA

cdr3_aa: CASMDRGNQPQHF
cdr3_nt: TGTGCCAGCATGGACAGGGGCAATCAGCCCCAGCATTTT
v_call: TRBV28
j_call: TRBJ1-5
d_call: TRBD1
clone_size: NA

cdr3_aa: CASSALQGQTGNTIYF
cdr3_nt: TGTGCCAGCAGTGCTCTACAGGGACAAACTGGAAACACCATATATTTT
v_call: TRBV6-1
j_call: TRBJ1-3
d_call: NA
clone_size: few

cdr3_aa: CASSIAPVPNTEAFF
cdr3_nt: TGTGCCAGTAGTATAGCACCGGTTCCGAACACTGAAGCTTTCTTT
v_call: TRBV19
j_call: TRBJ1-1
d_call: NA
clone_size: NA

cdr3_aa: CASSGGPGDYNEQFF
cdr3_nt: TGTGCCAGCAGCGGCGGGCCAGGGGACTACAATGAGCAGTTCTTC
v_call: TRBV5-4
j_call: TRBJ2-1
d_call: NA
clone_size: NA

cdr3_aa: CASSSAQRETQYF
cdr3_nt: TGCGCCAGCAGCTCAGCCCAGAGGGAGACCCAGTACTTC
v_call: TRBV5-1
j_call: TRBJ2-5
d_call: NA
clone_size: NA

cdr3_aa: CASSRTGGRYGYTF
cdr3_nt: TGTGCCAGCAGCAGAACAGGGGGCCGCTATGGCTACACCTTC
v_call: TRBV5-4
j_call: TRBJ1-2
d_call: TRBD1
clone_size: few

cdr3_aa: CASSGQGVYGANVLTF
cdr3_nt: TGTGCCAGCTCAGGACAGGGGGTATATGGGGCCAACGTCCTGACTTTC
v_call: TRBV18
j_call: TRBJ2-6
d_call: TRBD1
clone_size: few

cdr3_aa: CASSLVQGASGTEAFF
cdr3_nt: TGTGCCAGCAGCTTAGTACAGGGGGCTTCAGGGACTGAAGCTTTCTTT
v_call: TRBV7-9
j_call: TRBJ1-1
d_call: TRBD1
clone_size: NA

cdr3_aa: CASSFTSLGPDEQFF
cdr3_nt: TGTGCCAGCAGCTTTACTAGCTTGGGTCCGGATGAGCAGTTCTTC
v_call: TRBV5-6
j_call: TRBJ2-1
d_call: NA
clone_size: NA

cdr3_aa: CASRYTGRLSGNTIYF
cdr3_nt: TGTGCCAGCAGGTATACAGGTCGACTCTCTGGAAACACCATATATTTT
v_call: TRBV11-2
j_call: TRBJ1-3
d_call: NA
clone_size: few

cdr3_aa: CASSFGRALSGANVLTF
cdr3_nt: TGTGCCAGCAGCTTTGGCAGGGCTCTCTCTGGGGCCAACGTCCTGACTTTC
v_call: TRBV7-9
j_call: TRBJ2-6
d_call: NA
clone_size: NA

cdr3_aa: CASSVQDSNQPQHF
cdr3_nt: TGTGCCAGCAGCGTACAGGATAGCAATCAGCCCCAGCATTTT
v_call: TRBV6-5
j_call: TRBJ1-5
d_call: NA
clone_size: NA

cdr3_aa: CASSQVQSNYGYTF
cdr3_nt: TGTGCCAGCAGCCAAGTACAATCCAACTATGGCTACACCTTC
v_call: TRBV3-1/TRBV3-2
j_call: TRBJ1-2
d_call: NA
clone_size: NA

cdr3_aa: CASRGDGLNSPLHF
cdr3_nt: TGTGCCAGCAGGGGGGACGGACTAAATTCACCCCTCCACTTT
v_call: TRBV2
j_call: TRBJ1-6
d_call: NA
clone_size: NA

cdr3_aa: CATSDSKSIAGELFF
cdr3_nt: TGTGCCACCAGTGACAGTAAGTCAATTGCCGGGGAGCTGTTTTTT
v_call: TRBV24-1
j_call: TRBJ2-2
d_call: NA
clone_size: NA

cdr3_aa: CASSWDSAYEQYF
cdr3_nt: TGTGCCAGCAGCTGGGACAGCGCCTACGAGCAGTACTTC
v_call: TRBV6-5
j_call: TRBJ2-7
d_call: TRBD1
clone_size: NA

cdr3_aa: CASSPGVGRRQNTEAFF
cdr3_nt: TGTGCCAGCAGCCCGGGGGTCGGGCGACGACAAAACACTGAAGCTTTCTTT
v_call: TRBV11-2
j_call: TRBJ1-1
d_call: NA
clone_size: once

cdr3_aa: CATQRGAGKDKNIQYF
cdr3_nt: TGTGCCACCCAGAGGGGTGCGGGGAAGGACAAAAACATTCAGTACTTC
v_call: TRBV21-1
j_call: TRBJ2-4
d_call: NA
clone_size: NA

cdr3_aa: CASSAGGHGYTF
cdr3_nt: TGTGCCAGCAGTGCAGGGGGCCATGGCTACACCTTC
v_call: TRBV28
j_call: TRBJ1-2
d_call: TRBD1
clone_size: NA

cdr3_aa: CASSTQGLANEKLFF
cdr3_nt: TGTGCCAGTAGTACACAGGGTTTAGCTAATGAAAAACTGTTTTTT
v_call: TRBV19
j_call: TRBJ1-4
d_call: NA
clone_size: once

cdr3_aa: CASSQEPPQGAFNQPQHF
cdr3_nt: TGCGCCAGCAGCCAAGAACCCCCGCAAGGGGCATTCAATCAGCCCCAGCATTTT
v_call: TRBV4-1
j_call: TRBJ1-5
d_call: NA
clone_size: NA

cdr3_aa: CASRGSDSYNEQFF
cdr3_nt: TGTGCCAGCAGGGGGAGCGACTCCTACAATGAGCAGTTCTTC
v_call: TRBV28
j_call: TRBJ2-1
d_call: NA
clone_size: NA

cdr3_aa: CASSLGAGGNSPLHF
cdr3_nt: TGTGCCAGCAGCTTGGGGGCAGGGGGTAATTCACCCCTCCACTTT
v_call: TRBV5-4
j_call: TRBJ1-6
d_call: TRBD1
clone_size: NA

cdr3_aa: CASTVRLNTEAFF
cdr3_nt: TGTGCCAGCACGGTCAGGCTGAACACTGAAGCTTTCTTT
v_call: TRBV2
j_call: TRBJ1-1
d_call: NA
clone_size: once

cdr3_aa: CASSQVSQGALQFF
cdr3_nt: TGTGCCAGCAGCCAAGTTTCACAGGGGGCTTTGCAGTTCTTC
v_call: TRBV3-1/TRBV3-2
j_call: TRBJ2-1
d_call: TRBD1
clone_size: few

cdr3_aa: CASSSSGTGSEKLFF
cdr3_nt: TGTGCCAGCAGCTCCTCCGGGACAGGGAGTGAAAAACTGTTTTTT
v_call: TRBV7-9
j_call: TRBJ1-4
d_call: TRBD1
clone_size: NA